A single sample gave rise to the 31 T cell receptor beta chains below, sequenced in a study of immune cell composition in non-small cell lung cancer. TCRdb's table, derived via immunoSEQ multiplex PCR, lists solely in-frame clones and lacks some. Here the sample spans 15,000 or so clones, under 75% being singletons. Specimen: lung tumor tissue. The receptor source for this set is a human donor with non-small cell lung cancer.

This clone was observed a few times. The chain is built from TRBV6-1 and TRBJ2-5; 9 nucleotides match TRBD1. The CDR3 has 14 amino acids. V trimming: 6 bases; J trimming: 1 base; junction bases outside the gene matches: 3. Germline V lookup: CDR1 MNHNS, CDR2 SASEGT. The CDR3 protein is CASRVQGAQETQYF. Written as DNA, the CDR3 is TGTGCCAGCAGAGTACAGGGGGCCCAAGAGACCCAGTACTTC.

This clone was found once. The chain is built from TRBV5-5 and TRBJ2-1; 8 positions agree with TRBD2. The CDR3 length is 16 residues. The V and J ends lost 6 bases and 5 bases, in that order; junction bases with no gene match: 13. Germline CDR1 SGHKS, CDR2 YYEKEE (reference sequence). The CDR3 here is CASTSVGRGVHNEQFF. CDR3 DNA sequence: TGTGCCAGCACTTCCGTGGGGCGGGGGGTTCACAATGAGCAGTTCTTC.

The CDR3 DNA sequence: TGTGCCAGCCGTCAGGGGGCTGTCGAGACCCAGTACTTC. Translating it yields CASRQGAVETQYF. The rearrangement uses TRBV25-1 and TRBJ2-5; the match to TRBD1 covers 8 bases. Germline V gene lookup returns CDR1 MGHDK and CDR2 SYGVNS. The V and J ends lost 8 bases and 5 bases, in that order; junction bases with no gene match: 7. The CDR3 length is 13 residues.

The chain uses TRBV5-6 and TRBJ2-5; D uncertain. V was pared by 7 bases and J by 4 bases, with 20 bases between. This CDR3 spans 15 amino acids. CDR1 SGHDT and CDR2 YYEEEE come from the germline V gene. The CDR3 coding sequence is TGTGCCAGCTCACCACCCGGGTACCAAGTAGAGACCCAGTACTTC. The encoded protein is CASSPPGYQVETQYF.

Here the CDR3 reads CASSELIDRDTDTQYF. DNA for the CDR3: TGTGCCAGCAGTGAATTGATCGACAGGGACACAGATACGCAGTATTTT. This rearrangement joins TRBV25-1 to TRBJ2-3, with 7 nucleotides matching TRBD1. The CDR3 length is 16 residues. Germline V gene sequence: CDR1 MGHDK, CDR2 SYGVNS. V lost 1 base and J lost 2; bases outside the gene matches: 6.

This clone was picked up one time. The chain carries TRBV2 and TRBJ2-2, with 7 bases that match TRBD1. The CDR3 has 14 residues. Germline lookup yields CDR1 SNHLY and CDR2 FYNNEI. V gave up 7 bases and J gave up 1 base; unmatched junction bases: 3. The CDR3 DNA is TGTGCCAGCATCGGACAGGAGAACACCGGGGAGCTGTTTTTT. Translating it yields CASIGQENTGELFF.

The CDR3 reads CASTQGGANYGYTF. CDR3 DNA: TGTGCCAGTACCCAAGGGGGTGCGAACTATGGCTACACCTTC. The V call is TRBV19, the J call TRBJ1-2, with D possibly matching TRBD1 (6 bases). With 7 bases removed from V and 2 bases from J, the gap between germline ends came to 14 bases. The V gene's germline CDR1 is LNHDA and CDR2 SQIVND (reference sequence). This CDR3 spans 14 amino acids.

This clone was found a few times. The CDR3 spells CASSRGQARGEQFF. CDR3 DNA: TGTGCCAGCAGTCGAGGACAGGCGCGAGGTGAGCAGTTCTTC. This chain uses TRBV11-3 with TRBJ2-1; 7 bases agree with TRBD1. CDR1 and CDR2 from the germline V gene are SGHNT and YENEEA. The CDR3 length is 14 residues. The V segment lost 6 bases and the J segment 9 bases; nucleotides outside the gene matches: 11.

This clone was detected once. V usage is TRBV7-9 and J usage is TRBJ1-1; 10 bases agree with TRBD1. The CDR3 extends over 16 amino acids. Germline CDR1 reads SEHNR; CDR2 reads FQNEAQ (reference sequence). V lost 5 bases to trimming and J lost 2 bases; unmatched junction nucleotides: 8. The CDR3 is CASSPRTGGPNTEAFF. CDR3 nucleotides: TGTGCCAGCAGCCCACGGACAGGGGGACCAAACACTGAAGCTTTCTTT. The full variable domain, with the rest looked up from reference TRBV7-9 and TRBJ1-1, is DTGVSQNPRHKITKRGQNVTFRCDPISEHNRLYWYRQTLGQGPEFLTYFQNEAQLEKSRLLSDRFSAERPKGSFSTLEIQRTEQGDSAMYLCASSPRTGGPNTEAFFGQGTRLTVV.

The CDR3 coding sequence is TGTGCCAGCAGTTTCCGGGGGACAGACCTTGGCTACACCTTC. Protein sequence: CASSFRGTDLGYTF. The V call is TRBV11-2, the J call TRBJ1-2; 7 bases agree with TRBD1. The CDR3 covers 14 residues. CDR1 is SGHAT, CDR2 FQNNGV, per germline. With V trimmed by 6 bases and J by 7 bases, 11 bases remained unmatched. The full variable domain, rest sourced from reference TRBV11-2 and TRBJ1-2, is EAGVAQSPRYKIIEKRQSVAFWCNPISGHATLYWYQQILGQGPKLLIQFQNNGVVDDSQLPKDRFSAERLKGVDSTLKIQPAKLEDSAVYLCASSFRGTDLGYTFGSGTRLTVV.

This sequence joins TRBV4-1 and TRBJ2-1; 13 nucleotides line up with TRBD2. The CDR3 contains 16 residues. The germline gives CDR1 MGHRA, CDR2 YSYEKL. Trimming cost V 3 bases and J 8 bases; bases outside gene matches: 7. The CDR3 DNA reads TGCGCCAGCAGCCATAGACTAGCGGGGGGTGGTGATGAGCAGTTCTTC. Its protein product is CASSHRLAGGGDEQFF.

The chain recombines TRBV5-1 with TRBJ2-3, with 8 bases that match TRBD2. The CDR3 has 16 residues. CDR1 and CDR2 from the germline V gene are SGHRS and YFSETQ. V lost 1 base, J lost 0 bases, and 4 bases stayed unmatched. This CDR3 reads CASSLWASGSTDTQYF. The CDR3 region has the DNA TGCGCCAGCAGCTTGTGGGCTAGCGGGAGCACAGATACGCAGTATTTT.

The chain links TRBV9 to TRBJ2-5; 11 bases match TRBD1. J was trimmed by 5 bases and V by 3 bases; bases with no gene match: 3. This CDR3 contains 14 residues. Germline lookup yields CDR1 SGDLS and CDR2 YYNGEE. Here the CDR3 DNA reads TGTGCCAGCAGCGCTGGGACAGGGGGTGAGACCCAGTACTTC. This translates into CASSAGTGGETQYF.

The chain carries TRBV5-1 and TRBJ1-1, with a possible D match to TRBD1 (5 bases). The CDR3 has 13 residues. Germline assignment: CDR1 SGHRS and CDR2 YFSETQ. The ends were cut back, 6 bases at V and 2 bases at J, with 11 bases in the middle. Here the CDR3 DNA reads TGCGCCAGCAATTTTAGGGGTAACACTGAAGCTTTCTTT. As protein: CASNFRGNTEAFF.

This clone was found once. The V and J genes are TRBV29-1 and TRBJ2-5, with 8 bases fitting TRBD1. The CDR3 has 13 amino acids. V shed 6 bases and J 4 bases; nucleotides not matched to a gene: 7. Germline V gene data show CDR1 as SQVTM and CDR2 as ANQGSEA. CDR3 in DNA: TGCAGCGTAGGACAGGGTCGGAGAGAGACCCAGTACTTC. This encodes CSVGQGRRETQYF.

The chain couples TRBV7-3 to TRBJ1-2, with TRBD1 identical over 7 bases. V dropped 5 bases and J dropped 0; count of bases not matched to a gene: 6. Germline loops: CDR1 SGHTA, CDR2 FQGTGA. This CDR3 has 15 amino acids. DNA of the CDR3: TGTGCCAGCAGCGCACAGGGGTCCTCTAACTATGGCTACACCTTC. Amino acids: CASSAQGSSNYGYTF.

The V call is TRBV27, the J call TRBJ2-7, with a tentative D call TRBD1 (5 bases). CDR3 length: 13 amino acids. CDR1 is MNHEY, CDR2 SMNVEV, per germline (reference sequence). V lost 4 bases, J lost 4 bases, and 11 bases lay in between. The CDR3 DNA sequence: TGTGCCAGCAGTTGGGGCAGGGCGTACGAGCAGTACTTC. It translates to CASSWGRAYEQYF.

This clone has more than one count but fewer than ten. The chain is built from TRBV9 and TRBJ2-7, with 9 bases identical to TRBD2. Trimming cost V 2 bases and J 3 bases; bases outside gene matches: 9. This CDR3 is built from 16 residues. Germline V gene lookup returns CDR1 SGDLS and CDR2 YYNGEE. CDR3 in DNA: TGTGCCAGCAGCGTTGCCTCTAGCGGGGATTTCTACGAGCAGTACTTC. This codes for CASSVASSGDFYEQYF.

CDR3 nucleotide sequence: TGTGCCAGCAGCTTAAGGCTAGCGGGGGTAACAGATACGCAGTATTTT. The encoded protein is CASSLRLAGVTDTQYF. This rearrangement joins TRBV7-2 to TRBJ2-3, with TRBD2 identical over 10 bases. The J segment lost 3 bases and the V segment lost 2 bases, leaving 5 bases of the junction unmatched. CDR1 is SGHTA and CDR2 is FQGNSA in the germline V gene. The CDR3 runs to 16 residues. Full variable domain (outside the CDR3, taken from reference TRBV7-2 and TRBJ2-3): GAGVSQSPSNKVTEKGKDVELRCDPISGHTALYWYRQSLGQGLEFLIYFQGNSAPDKSGLPSDRFSAERTGGSVSTLTIQRTQQEDSAVYLCASSLRLAGVTDTQYFGPGTRLTVL.

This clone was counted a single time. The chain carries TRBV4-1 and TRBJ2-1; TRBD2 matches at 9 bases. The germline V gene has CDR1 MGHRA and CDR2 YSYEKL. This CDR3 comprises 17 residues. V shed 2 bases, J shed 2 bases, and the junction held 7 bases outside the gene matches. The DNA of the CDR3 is TGCGCCAGCAGCCAATCAGGGGCGGGAGGGGCCTACAATGAGCAGTTCTTC. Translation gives CASSQSGAGGAYNEQFF.

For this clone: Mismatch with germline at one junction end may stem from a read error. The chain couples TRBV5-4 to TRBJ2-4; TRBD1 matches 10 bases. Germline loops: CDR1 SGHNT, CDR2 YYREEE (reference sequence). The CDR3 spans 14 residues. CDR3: CASNLGGTGDIQYF. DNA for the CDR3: TGTGCCAGCAACTTGGGTGGGACAGGGGACATTCAGTACTTC.

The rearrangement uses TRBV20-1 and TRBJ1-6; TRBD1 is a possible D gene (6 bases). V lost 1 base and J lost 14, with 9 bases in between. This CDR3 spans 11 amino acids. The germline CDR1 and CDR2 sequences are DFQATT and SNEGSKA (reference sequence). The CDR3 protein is CSARGPGALHF. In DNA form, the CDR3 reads TGCAGTGCTAGAGGCCCAGGGGCCCTCCACTTT.

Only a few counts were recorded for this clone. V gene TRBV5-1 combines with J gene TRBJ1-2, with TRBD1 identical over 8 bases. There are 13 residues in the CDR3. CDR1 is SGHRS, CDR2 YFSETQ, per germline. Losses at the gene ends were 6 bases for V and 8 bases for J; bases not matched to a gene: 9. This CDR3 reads CASTGQGSEGYTF. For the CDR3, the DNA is TGCGCCAGCACCGGACAGGGTTCGGAGGGCTACACCTTC.

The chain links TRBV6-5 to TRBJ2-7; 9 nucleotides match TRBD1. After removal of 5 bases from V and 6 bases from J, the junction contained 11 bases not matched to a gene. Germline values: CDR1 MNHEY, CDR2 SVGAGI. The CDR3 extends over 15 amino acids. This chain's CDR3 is CASSTSQGALGEQYF. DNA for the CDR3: TGTGCCAGCAGTACCTCACAGGGGGCGCTCGGCGAGCAGTACTTC.

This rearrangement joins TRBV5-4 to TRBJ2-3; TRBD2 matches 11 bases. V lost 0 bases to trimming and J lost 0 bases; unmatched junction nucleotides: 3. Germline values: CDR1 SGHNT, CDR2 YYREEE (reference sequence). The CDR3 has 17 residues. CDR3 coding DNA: TGTGCCAGCAGCTTGGGGACTAGCGGGTACAGCACAGATACGCAGTATTTT. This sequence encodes CASSLGTSGYSTDTQYF.

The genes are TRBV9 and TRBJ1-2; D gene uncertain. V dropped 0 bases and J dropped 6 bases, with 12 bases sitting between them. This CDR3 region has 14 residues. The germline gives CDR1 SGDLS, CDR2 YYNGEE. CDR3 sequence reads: CASSVDGNSHGYTF. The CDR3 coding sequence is TGTGCCAGCAGCGTAGACGGGAACAGCCATGGCTACACCTTC.

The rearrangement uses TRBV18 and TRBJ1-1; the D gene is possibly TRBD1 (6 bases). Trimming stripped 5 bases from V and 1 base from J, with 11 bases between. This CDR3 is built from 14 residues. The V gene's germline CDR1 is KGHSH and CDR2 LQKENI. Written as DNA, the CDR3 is TGTGCCAGCTCATACAGGGATGGGAACACTGAAGCTTTCTTT. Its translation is CASSYRDGNTEAFF.

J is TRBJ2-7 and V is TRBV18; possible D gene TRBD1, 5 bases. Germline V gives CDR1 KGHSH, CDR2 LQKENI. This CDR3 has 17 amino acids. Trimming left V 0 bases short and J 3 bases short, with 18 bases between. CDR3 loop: CASSPPYRSIANYEQYF. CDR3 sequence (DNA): TGTGCCAGCTCACCACCGTACAGGAGTATTGCGAACTACGAGCAGTACTTC.

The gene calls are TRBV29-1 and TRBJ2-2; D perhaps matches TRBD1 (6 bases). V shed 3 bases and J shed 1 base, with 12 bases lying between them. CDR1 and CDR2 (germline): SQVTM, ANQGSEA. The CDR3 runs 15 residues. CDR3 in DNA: TGCAGCGTTGATGCAGGGGCCATGAACACCGGGGAGCTGTTTTTT. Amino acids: CSVDAGAMNTGELFF.

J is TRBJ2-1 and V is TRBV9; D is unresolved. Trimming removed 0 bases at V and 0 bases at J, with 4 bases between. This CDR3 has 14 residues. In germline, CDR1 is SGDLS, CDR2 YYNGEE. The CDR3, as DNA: TGTGCCAGCAGCGTAGTCGGCTCCTACAATGAGCAGTTCTTC. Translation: CASSVVGSYNEQFF.

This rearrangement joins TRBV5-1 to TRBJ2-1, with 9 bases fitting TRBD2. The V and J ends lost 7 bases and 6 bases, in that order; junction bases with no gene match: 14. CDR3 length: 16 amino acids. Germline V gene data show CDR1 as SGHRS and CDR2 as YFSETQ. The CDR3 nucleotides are TGCGCCAGCGGCGACCTCCGGACTAGCGTAGGCAATGAGCAGTTCTTC. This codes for CASGDLRTSVGNEQFF. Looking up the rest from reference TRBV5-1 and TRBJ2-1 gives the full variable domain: KAGVTQTPRYLIKTRGQQVTLSCSPISGHRSVSWYQQTPGQGLQFLFEYFSETQRNKGNFPGRFSGRQFSNSRSEMNVSTLELGDSALYLCASGDLRTSVGNEQFFGPGTRLTVL.